Below, 10 T cell receptor beta chains from the same sample are listed, as sequenced in a study of T-cell reconstitution after alpha-beta-depleted transplantation in children. Researchers prepared the TCRbeta library using unique molecular identifiers, the study reports. TCRdb reprocessed the PCR reads via MiXCR and lists one record per CDR3 protein. Of about 340,000 distinct CDR3 sequences in the sample, around a tenth were seen once. The sample in question was PBMCs from the stem cell graft donor, obtained from the stem cell graft. These TCRs come from a human donor who donated a stem cell graft to a child with acute lymphoblastic leukemia.

The V call is TRBV12-3 or TRBV12-4, the J call TRBJ2-7, with D uncertain. V was trimmed by 5 bases and J by 3 bases, leaving 14 bases between them. This CDR3 has 14 residues. The CDR3 nucleotides are TGTGCCAGCAGTCCGCCTTCCCCGTACTACGAGCAGTACTTC. It is translated as CASSPPSPYYEQYF.

This clonotype showed up just a few times. The chain employs TRBV4-3 and TRBJ2-3; D might be TRBD2 (6 bases). V was clipped by 0 bases and J by 4 bases, with 20 bases between them. The CDR3 is made up of 18 amino acids. Germline V gives CDR1 LGHNA, CDR2 YSLEER. The CDR3 sequence: CASSQERSASVSADTQYF. The CDR3 region has the DNA TGCGCCAGCAGCCAAGAACGCTCGGCTAGCGTGTCCGCAGATACGCAGTATTTT.

This clonotype has more than one count but fewer than ten. V and J are TRBV6-5 and TRBJ1-2; maybe TRBD1 (6 bases). The CDR3 is 16 amino acids. CDR1 and CDR2 (germline): MNHEY, SVGAGI. The V end lost 2 bases, the J end lost 3 bases, and 16 bases lay between the germline ends. Written as DNA, the CDR3 is TGTGCCAGCAGTTACCTTGGGGGACAAGGCCACTATGGCTACACCTTC. Its translation: CASSYLGGQGHYGYTF.

J is TRBJ1-1 and V is TRBV27; the D gene is possibly TRBD1 (6 bases). This CDR3 is 11 amino acids long. Deletions cut 9 bases from V and 8 bases from J, with 13 bases between. From germline, CDR1 is MNHEY and CDR2 SMNVEV (reference sequence). In nucleotides, the CDR3 is TGTGCCAGTTACGCACAGGGAGAAGCTTTCTTT. Translated: CASYAQGEAFF.

A word on this clonotype: The junction differs from germline at one of its ends, possibly a read error. The chain has TRBV4-1 and TRBJ2-1; D call uncertain. The CDR3 contains 12 residues. Germline V lookup: CDR1 MGHRA, CDR2 YSYEKL. CDR3 bases: TGCGCCAGCAGCCAATTAGGGCTAGTACCCCGATTC. This sequence encodes CASSQLGLVPRF.

Here the CDR3 reads CASSPWRGRNTEAFF. The CDR3 nucleotides read TGTGCCAGCAGTCCCTGGAGAGGGCGGAACACTGAAGCTTTCTTT. The chain is built from TRBV28 and TRBJ1-1; D call uncertain. In germline, CDR1 is MDHEN, CDR2 SYDVKM. Trimming removed 5 bases at V and 1 base at J, with 14 bases between. This CDR3 has 15 residues.

The CDR3 coding sequence is TGTGCCAGCAGCGAGGGACATTACAATGAGCAGTTCTTC. It codes for CASSEGHYNEQFF. The chain joins TRBV7-9 to TRBJ2-1, with D possibly matching TRBD1 (6 bases). Germline V gene data show CDR1 as SEHNR and CDR2 as FQNEAQ (reference sequence). Between the trimmed V and J ends, which lost 5 bases and 4 bases, there was a span of 9 bases. There are 13 residues in the CDR3.

This clonotype was seen only a few times. The gene calls are TRBV20-1 and TRBJ2-5; 7 positions match TRBD1. Germline CDR1 reads DFQATT; CDR2 reads SNEGSKA (reference sequence). J gave up 4 bases and V 5 bases, and 13 bases lay outside the gene matches. The CDR3 length is 15 residues. As DNA, the CDR3 is TGCAGTGCTGCCCGACAGGGAGTAGTCCGAGAGACCCAGTACTTC. As protein: CSAARQGVVRETQYF.

The genes are TRBV7-2 and TRBJ1-6, with TRBD1 as a possible D gene (5 bases). The CDR3 is 15 residues long. V shed 5 bases and J shed 6 bases, with 14 bases lying between them. CDR1 and CDR2 from the germline V gene are SGHTA and FQGNSA. The CDR3 DNA reads TGTGCCAGCAGCATAGAGGGACCGCCTAATTCACCCCTCCACTTT. Protein sequence: CASSIEGPPNSPLHF.

This clonotype has just a few counts. The V call is TRBV4-3, the J call TRBJ2-7; 8 positions match TRBD2. The CDR3 has 15 residues. V lost 2 bases, J lost 2 bases, and 5 bases stayed unmatched. In germline, CDR1 is LGHNA, CDR2 YSLEER. The CDR3 DNA reads TGCGCCAGCAGCCAATATACGACTAGCGCCTACGAGCAGTACTTC. Encoded protein: CASSQYTTSAYEQYF.